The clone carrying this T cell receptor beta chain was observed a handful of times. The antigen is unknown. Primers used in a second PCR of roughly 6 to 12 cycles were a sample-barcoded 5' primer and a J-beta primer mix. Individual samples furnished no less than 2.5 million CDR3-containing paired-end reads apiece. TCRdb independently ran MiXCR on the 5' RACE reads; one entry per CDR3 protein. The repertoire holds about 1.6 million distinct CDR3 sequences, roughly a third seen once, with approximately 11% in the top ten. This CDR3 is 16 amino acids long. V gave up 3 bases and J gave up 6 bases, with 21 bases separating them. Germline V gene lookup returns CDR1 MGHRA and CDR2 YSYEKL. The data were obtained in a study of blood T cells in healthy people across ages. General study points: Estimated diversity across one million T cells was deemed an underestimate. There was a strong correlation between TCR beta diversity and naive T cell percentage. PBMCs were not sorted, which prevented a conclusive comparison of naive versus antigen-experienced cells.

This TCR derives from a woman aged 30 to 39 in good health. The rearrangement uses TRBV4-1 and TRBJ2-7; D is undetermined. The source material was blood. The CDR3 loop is CASSHSFLVRASEQYF. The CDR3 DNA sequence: TGCGCCAGCAGCCATTCATTTCTCGTGCGTGCATCCGAGCAGTACTTC.